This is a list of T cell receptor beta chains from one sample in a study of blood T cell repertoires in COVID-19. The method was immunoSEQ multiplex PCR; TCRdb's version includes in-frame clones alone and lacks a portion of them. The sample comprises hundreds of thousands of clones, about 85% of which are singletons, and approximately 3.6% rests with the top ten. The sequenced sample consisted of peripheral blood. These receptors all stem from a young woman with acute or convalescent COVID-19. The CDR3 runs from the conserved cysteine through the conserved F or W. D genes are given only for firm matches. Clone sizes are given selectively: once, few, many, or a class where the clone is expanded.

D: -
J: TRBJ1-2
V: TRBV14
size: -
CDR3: CASSLGRGAGYGYTF
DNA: TGTGCCAGCAGCCTCGGTCGAGGCGCCGGCTATGGCTACACCTTC

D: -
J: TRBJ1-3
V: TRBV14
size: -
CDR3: CASRSPQVNTIYF
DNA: TGTGCCAGCAGATCACCACAGGTAAACACCATATATTTT

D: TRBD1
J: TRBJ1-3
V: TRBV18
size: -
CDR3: CASSLILPGQGSSGNTIYF
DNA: TGTGCCAGCTCACTGATACTCCCGGGACAGGGGTCATCTGGAAACACCATATATTTT

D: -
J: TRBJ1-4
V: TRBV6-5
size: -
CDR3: CASGRGTNEKLFF
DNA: TGTGCCAGCGGGAGGGGCACTAATGAAAAACTGTTTTTT

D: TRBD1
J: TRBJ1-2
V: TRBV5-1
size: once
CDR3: CASSLVTGSQYGYTF
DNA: TGCGCCAGCAGCTTGGTGACAGGGTCACAATATGGCTACACCTTC

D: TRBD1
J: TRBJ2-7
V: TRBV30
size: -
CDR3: CAWSVQGFLYEQYF
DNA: TGTGCCTGGAGTGTACAGGGGTTCCTCTACGAGCAGTACTTC

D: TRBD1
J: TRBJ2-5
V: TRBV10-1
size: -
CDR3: CASSDQGAMETQYF
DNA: TGCGCCAGCAGTGATCAGGGGGCGATGGAGACCCAGTACTTC

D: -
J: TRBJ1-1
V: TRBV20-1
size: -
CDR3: CSARVGRAAFF
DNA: TGCAGTGCTAGAGTGGGCAGGGCCGCTTTCTTT

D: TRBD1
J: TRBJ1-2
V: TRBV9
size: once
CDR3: CASSVDGTGYGYTF
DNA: TGTGCCAGCAGCGTAGATGGGACAGGGTATGGCTACACCTTC

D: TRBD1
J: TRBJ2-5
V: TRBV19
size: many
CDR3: CASSARTGGIETQYF
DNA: TGTGCCAGTAGTGCCCGGACAGGGGGAATTGAGACCCAGTACTTC

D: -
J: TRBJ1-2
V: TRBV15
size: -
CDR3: CATSSQGIGANYGYTF
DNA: TGTGCCACCAGCAGTCAGGGGATCGGGGCTAACTATGGCTACACCTTC

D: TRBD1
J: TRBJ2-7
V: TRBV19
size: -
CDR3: CASSMGTGGYEQYF
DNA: TGTGCCAGTAGTATGGGGACAGGGGGATACGAGCAGTACTTC

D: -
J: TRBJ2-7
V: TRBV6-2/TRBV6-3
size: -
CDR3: CASSYFGYEQYF
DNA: TGTGCCAGCAGTTATTTCGGCTACGAGCAGTACTTC

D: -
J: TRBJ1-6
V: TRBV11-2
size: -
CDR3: CASSLARGAYSPLHF
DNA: TGTGCCAGCAGCCTGGCCCGGGGGGCTTATTCACCCCTCCACTTT

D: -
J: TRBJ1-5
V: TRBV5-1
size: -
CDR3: CASSGGHGGSNQPQHF
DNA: TGCGCCAGCAGTGGCGGACACGGGGGTAGCAATCAGCCCCAGCATTTT

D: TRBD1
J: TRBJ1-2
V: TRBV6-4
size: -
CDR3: CASSDSPTGHGYTF
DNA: TGTGCCAGCAGTGACTCCCCGACAGGGCATGGCTACACCTTC

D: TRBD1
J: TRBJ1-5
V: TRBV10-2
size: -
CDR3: CASSVGTGGVGKAEPQHF
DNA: TGCGCCAGCAGTGTGGGGACAGGGGGCGTGGGTAAAGCGGAGCCCCAGCATTTT

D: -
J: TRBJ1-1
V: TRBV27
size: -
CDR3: CASSLASGGRTEAFF
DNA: TGTGCCAGCAGTTTAGCGTCGGGAGGGAGGACTGAAGCTTTCTTT

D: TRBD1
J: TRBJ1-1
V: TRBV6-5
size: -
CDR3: CASSHPGQENTEAFF
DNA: TGTGCCAGCAGTCACCCGGGACAGGAGAACACTGAAGCTTTCTTT

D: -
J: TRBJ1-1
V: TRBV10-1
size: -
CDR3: CASSEIGGTVNTEAFF
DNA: TGCGCCAGCAGTGAAATTGGAGGGACGGTAAACACTGAAGCTTTCTTT

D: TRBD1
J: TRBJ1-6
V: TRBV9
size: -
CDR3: CASSASGQRLYNSPLHF
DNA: TGTGCCAGCAGCGCCTCGGGACAGAGACTTTATAATTCACCCCTCCACTTT

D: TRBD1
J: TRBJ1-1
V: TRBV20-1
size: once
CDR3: CSASTGQGSPGAFF
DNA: TGCAGTGCTAGTACGGGACAGGGGTCGCCAGGTGCTTTCTTT

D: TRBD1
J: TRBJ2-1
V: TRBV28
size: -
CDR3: CASRPPGTDSYNEQFF
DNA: TGTGCCAGCAGGCCGCCCGGGACAGACTCCTACAATGAGCAGTTCTTC

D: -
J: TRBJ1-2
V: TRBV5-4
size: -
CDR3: CASSLNGREGYGYTF
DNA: TGTGCCAGCAGCTTAAATGGGAGGGAAGGCTATGGCTACACCTTC

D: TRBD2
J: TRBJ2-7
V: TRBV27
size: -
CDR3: CASSFVGAGGPSEQYF
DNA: TGTGCCAGCAGTTTTGTGGGGGCGGGAGGGCCCAGCGAGCAGTACTTC

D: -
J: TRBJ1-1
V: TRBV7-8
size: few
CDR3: CASSLSPVNTEAFF
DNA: TGTGCCAGCAGCTTGTCCCCGGTGAACACTGAAGCTTTCTTT

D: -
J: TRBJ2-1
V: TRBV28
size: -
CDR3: CASLKPGVERKDSYNEQFF
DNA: TGTGCCAGCCTCAAACCCGGAGTAGAGCGGAAGGACTCCTACAATGAGCAGTTCTTC

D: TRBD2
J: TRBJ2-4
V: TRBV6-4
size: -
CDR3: CASSDTTGGGDIQYF
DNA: TGTGCCAGCAGTGACACGACTGGGGGAGGGGACATTCAGTACTTC

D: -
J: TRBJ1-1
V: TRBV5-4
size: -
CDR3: CASSLGLVFMNTEAFF
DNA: TGTGCCAGCAGCTTGGGTTTAGTATTCATGAACACTGAAGCTTTCTTT

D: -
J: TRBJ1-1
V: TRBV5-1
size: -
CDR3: CASSPDQRGGSEAFF
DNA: TGCGCCAGCAGCCCCGATCAGCGGGGAGGGTCTGAAGCTTTCTTT

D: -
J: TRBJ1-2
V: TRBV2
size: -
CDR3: CASKATNYGYTF
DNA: TGTGCCAGCAAAGCCACTAACTATGGCTACACCTTC

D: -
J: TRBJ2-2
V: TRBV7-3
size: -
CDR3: CASSPGEGAGELFF
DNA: TGTGCCAGCAGCCCCGGAGAGGGGGCCGGGGAGCTGTTTTTT

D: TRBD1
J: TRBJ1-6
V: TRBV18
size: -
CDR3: CASSRAGQNNSPLHF
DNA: TGTGCCAGCTCAAGGGCGGGACAGAATAATTCACCCCTCCACTTT

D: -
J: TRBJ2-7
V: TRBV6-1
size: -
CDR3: CASSEGTGRYEQYF
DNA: TGTGCCAGCAGTGAAGGTACAGGACGCTACGAGCAGTACTTC

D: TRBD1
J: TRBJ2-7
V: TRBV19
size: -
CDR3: CASSIPGQGAYEQYF
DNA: TGTGCCAGTAGTATCCCTGGACAGGGGGCGTACGAGCAGTACTTC

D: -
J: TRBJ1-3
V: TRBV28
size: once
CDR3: CASSFSGLSSGNTIYF
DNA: TGTGCCAGCAGTTTCTCGGGACTATCTTCGGGAAACACCATATATTTT

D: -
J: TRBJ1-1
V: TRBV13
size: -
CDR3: CASSLGGLDTEAFF
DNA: TGTGCCAGCAGCCTGGGGGGGTTGGACACTGAAGCTTTCTTT

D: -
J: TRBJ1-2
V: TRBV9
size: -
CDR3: CASSVGGQSFYGYTF
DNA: TGTGCCAGCAGCGTAGGAGGACAGTCCTTCTATGGCTACACCTTC

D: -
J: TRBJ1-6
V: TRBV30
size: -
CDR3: CAWRAGRGNSPLHF
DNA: TGTGCCTGGAGAGCTGGCAGAGGGAATTCACCCCTCCACTTT

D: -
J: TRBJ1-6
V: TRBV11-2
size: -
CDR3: CASSPSPAGASYNSPLHF
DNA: TGTGCCAGCAGCCCCAGCCCGGCGGGGGCTTCCTATAATTCACCCCTCCACTTT

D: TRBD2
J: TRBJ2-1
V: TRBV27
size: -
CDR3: CASSSLGSGRAYNEQFF
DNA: TGTGCCAGCAGTTCCCTGGGTAGCGGGAGGGCTTACAATGAGCAGTTCTTC

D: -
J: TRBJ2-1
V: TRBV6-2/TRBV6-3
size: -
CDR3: CASSYSISTGYNEQFF
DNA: TGTGCCAGCAGTTACTCGATATCTACCGGTTACAATGAGCAGTTCTTC

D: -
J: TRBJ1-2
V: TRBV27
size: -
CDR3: CASSSLGVGESGYTF
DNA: TGTGCCAGCAGTTCTCTAGGGGTAGGAGAGTCTGGCTACACCTTC

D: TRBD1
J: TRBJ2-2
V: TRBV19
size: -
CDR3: CASRPGQLNTGELFF
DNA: TGTGCCAGTAGGCCGGGACAGCTAAACACCGGGGAGCTGTTTTTT

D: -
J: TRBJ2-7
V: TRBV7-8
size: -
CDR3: CASSPHIGEVEQYF
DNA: TGTGCCAGCAGCCCCCATATAGGAGAAGTCGAGCAGTACTTC

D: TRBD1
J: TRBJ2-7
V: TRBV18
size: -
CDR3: CASSPGQGYSYEQYF
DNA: TGTGCCAGCTCACCGGGACAGGGGTACTCCTACGAGCAGTACTTC

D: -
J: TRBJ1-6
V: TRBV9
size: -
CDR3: CASSPMDSNSPLHF
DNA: TGTGCCAGCAGCCCTATGGACAGTAATTCACCCCTCCACTTT

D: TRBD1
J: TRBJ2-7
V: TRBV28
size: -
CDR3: CATGGTGRDEQYF
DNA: TGTGCCACAGGGGGGACAGGTAGGGACGAGCAGTACTTC

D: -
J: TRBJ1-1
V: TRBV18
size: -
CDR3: CASSPQGSNTEAFF
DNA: TGTGCCAGCTCACCACAGGGGTCTAACACTGAAGCTTTCTTT

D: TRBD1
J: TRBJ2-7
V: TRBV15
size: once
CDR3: CATSRDQGTGNEQYF
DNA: TGTGCCACCAGCAGAGATCAGGGGACAGGTAACGAGCAGTACTTC

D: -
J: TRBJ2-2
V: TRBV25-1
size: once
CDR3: CASSADTGELFF
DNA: TGTGCCAGCAGTGCGGACACCGGGGAGCTGTTTTTT

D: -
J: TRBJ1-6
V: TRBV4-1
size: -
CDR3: CASSQASPGEYNSPLHF
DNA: TGCGCCAGCAGCCAAGCCTCACCAGGGGAATATAATTCACCCCTCCACTTT

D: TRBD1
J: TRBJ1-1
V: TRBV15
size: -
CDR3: CATSLGDSRETEAFF
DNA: TGTGCCACCAGTCTGGGGGACAGCCGGGAGACTGAAGCTTTCTTT